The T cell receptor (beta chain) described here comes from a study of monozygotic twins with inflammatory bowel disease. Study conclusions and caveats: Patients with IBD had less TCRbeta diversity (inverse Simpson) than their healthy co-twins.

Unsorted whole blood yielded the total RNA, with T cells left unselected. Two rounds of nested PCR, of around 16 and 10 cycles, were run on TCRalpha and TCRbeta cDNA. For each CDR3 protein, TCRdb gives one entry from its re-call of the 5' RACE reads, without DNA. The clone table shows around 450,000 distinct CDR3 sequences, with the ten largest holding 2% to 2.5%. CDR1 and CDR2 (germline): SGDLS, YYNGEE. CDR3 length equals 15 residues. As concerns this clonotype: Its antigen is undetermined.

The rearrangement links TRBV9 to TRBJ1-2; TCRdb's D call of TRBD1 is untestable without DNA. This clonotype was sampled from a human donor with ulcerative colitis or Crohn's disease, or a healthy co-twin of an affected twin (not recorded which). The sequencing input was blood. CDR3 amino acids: CASSVTDWGDGGYTF. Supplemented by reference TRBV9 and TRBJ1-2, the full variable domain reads DSGVTQTPKHLITATGQRVTLRCSPRSGDLSVYWYQQSLDQGLQFLIQYYNGEERAKGNILERFSAQQFPDLHSELNLSSLELGDSALYFCASSVTDWGDGGYTFGSGTRLTVV.